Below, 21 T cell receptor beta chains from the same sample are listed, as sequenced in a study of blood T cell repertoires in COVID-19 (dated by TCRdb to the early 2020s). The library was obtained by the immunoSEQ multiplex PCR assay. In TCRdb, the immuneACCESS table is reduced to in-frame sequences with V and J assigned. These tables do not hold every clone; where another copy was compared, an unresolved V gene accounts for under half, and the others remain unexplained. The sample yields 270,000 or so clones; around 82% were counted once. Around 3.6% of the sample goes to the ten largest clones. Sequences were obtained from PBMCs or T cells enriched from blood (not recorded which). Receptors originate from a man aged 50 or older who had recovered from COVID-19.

CDR3: CASSAEGTVHGNTIYF. In DNA, the CDR3 is TGTGCCAGCAGTGCGGAGGGGACAGTCCATGGAAACACCATATATTTT. This chain connects TRBV28 to TRBJ1-3, with 7 positions matching TRBD1. The V segment lost 5 bases and the J segment 3 bases; nucleotides outside the gene matches: 10. The CDR3 is 16 amino acids. Germline-derived CDR1 and CDR2 are MDHEN and SYDVKM.

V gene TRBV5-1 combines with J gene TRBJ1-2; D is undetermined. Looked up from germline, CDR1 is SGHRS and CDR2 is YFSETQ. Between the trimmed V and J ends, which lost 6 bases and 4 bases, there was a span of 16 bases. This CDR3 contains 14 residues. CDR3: CASTLSERSYGYTF. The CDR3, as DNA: TGCGCCAGCACCCTATCCGAGCGCTCCTATGGCTACACCTTC.

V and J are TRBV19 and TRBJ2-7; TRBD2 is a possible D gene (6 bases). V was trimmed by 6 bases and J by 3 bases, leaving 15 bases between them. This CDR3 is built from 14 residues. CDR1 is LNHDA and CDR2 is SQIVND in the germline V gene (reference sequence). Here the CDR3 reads CASRRDSPHYEQYF. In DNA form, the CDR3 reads TGTGCCAGTAGAAGGGACTCCCCACACTACGAGCAGTACTTC. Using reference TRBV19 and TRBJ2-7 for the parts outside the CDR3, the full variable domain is DGGITQSPKYLFRKEGQNVTLSCEQNLNHDAMYWYRQDPGQGLRLIYYSQIVNDFQKGDIAEGYSVSREKKESFPLTVTSAQKNPTAFYLCASRRDSPHYEQYFGPGTRLTVT.

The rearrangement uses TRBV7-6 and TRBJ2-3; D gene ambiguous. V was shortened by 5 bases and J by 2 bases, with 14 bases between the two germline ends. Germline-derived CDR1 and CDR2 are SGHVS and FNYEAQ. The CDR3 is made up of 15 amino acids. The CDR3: CASSPGGRPTDTQYF. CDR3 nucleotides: TGTGCCAGCAGCCCCGGCGGCCGACCCACAGATACGCAGTATTTT.

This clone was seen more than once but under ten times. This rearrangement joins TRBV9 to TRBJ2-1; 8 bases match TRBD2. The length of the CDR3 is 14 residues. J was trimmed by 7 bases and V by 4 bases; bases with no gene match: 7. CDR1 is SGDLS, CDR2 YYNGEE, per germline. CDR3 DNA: TGTGCCAGCAGCCCATGGACTAGCAGTAATGAGCAGTTCTTC. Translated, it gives CASSPWTSSNEQFF.

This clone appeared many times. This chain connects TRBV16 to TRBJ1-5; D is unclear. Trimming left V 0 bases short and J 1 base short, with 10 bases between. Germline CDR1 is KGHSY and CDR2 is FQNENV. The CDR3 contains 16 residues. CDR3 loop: CASSQSEARSNQPQHF. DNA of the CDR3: TGTGCCAGCAGCCAATCGGAGGCGCGGAGCAATCAGCCCCAGCATTTT. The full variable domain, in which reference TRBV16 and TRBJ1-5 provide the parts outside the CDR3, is GEEVAQTPKHLVRGEGQKAKLYCAPIKGHSYVFWYQQVLKNEFKFLISFQNENVFDETGMPKERFSAKCLPNSPCSLEIQATKLEDSAVYFCASSQSEARSNQPQHFGDGTRLSIL.

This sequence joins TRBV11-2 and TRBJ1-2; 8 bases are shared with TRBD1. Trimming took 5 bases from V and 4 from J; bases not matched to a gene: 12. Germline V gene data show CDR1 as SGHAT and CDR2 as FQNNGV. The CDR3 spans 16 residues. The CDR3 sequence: CASSPRQGRMGYGYTF. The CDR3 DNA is TGTGCCAGCAGCCCTAGACAGGGGAGGATGGGCTATGGCTACACCTTC. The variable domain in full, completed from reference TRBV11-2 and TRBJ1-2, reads EAGVAQSPRYKIIEKRQSVAFWCNPISGHATLYWYQQILGQGPKLLIQFQNNGVVDDSQLPKDRFSAERLKGVDSTLKIQPAKLEDSAVYLCASSPRQGRMGYGYTFGSGTRLTVV.

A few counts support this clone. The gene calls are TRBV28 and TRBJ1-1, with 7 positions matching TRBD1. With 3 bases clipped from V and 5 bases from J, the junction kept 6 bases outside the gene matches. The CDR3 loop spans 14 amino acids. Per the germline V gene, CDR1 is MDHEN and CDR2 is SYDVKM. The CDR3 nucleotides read TGTGCCAGCAGTTTTTCAGGGGGAAGGACTGAAGCTTTCTTT. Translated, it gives CASSFSGGRTEAFF.

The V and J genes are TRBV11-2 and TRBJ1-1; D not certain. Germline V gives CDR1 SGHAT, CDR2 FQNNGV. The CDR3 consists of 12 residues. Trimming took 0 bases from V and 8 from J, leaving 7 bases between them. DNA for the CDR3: TGTGCCAGCAGCTTAGACAGTGGCGAAGCTTTCTTT. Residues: CASSLDSGEAFF.

The CDR3 loop is CASSRTGARANYGYTF. The CDR3 coding sequence is TGTGCCAGCAGCCGAACAGGGGCGAGGGCTAACTATGGCTACACCTTC. The V and J genes are TRBV3-1 (or the pseudogene TRBV3-2) and TRBJ1-2; the match to TRBD1 covers 7 bases. With 4 bases clipped from V and 0 bases from J, the junction kept 8 bases outside the gene matches. The CDR3 is 16 amino acids. The V gene's germline CDR1 is LGHDT and CDR2 YNNKEL (reference sequence).

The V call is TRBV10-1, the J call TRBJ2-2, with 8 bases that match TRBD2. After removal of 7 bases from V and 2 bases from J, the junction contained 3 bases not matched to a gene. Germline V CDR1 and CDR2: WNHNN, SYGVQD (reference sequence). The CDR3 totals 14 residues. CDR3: CASTTSENTGELFF. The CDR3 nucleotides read TGCGCCAGCACGACTAGCGAAAACACCGGGGAGCTGTTTTTT.

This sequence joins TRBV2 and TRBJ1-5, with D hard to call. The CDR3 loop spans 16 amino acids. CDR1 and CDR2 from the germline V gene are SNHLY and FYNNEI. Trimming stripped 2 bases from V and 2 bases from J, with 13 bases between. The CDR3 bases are TGTGCCAGCAGTGAAAGGCGCCTGGCGGGCAATCAGCCCCAGCATTTT. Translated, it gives CASSERRLAGNQPQHF.

The CDR3 sequence is CASSQDGGTARRWAIEQYF. Written as DNA, the CDR3 is TGTGCCAGCAGCCAAGATGGTGGTACAGCGAGGAGGTGGGCCATCGAGCAGTACTTC. The chain combines TRBV3-1 (or the pseudogene TRBV3-2) with TRBJ2-7, with D possibly being TRBD2 (5 bases). Germline CDR1 and CDR2: LGHDT and YNNKEL (reference sequence). V lost 0 bases to trimming and J lost 6 bases, with 27 bases between them. The CDR3 totals 19 residues.

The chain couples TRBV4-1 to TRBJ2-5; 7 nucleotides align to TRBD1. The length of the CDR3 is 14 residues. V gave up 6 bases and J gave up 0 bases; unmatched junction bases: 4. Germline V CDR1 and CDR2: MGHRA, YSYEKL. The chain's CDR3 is CASRKQGNQETQYF. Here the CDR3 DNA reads TGCGCCAGCAGGAAACAGGGGAACCAAGAGACCCAGTACTTC.

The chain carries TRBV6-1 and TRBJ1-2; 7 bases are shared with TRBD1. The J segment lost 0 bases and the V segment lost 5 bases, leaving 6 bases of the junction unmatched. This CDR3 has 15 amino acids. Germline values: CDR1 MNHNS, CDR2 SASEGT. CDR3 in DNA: TGTGCCAGCAGTCCAAGGGACAGAACTAACTATGGCTACACCTTC. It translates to CASSPRDRTNYGYTF.

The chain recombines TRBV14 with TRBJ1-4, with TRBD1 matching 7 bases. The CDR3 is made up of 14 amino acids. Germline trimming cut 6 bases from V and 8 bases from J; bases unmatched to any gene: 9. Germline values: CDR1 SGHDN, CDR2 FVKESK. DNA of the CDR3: TGTGCCAGCAGTCACAGGGGAGTAGGCGAAAAACTGTTTTTT. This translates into CASSHRGVGEKLFF.

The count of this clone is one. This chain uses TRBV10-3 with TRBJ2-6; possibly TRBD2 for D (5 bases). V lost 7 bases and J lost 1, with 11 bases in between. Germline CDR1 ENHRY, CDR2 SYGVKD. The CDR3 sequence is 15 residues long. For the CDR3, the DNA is TGTGCCATCAACGGTGGAGGTTCTGGGGCCAACGTCCTGACTTTC. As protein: CAINGGGSGANVLTF.

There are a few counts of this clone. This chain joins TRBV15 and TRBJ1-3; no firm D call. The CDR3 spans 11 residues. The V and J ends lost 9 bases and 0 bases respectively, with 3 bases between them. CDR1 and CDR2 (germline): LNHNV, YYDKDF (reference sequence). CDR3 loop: CATASGNTIYF. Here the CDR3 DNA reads TGTGCCACGGCCTCTGGAAACACCATATATTTT.

CDR3 amino acids: CASSLGRGGNEKLFF. The DNA of the CDR3 is TGTGCCAGCAGCTTAGGTAGAGGGGGCAACGAAAAACTGTTTTTT. The J gene is TRBJ1-4, the V gene TRBV7-6, with TRBD1 matching over 7 bases. J gave up 8 bases and V 1 base, and 7 bases lay outside the gene matches. The CDR3 runs to 15 residues. CDR1 and CDR2 from the germline V gene are SGHVS and FNYEAQ.

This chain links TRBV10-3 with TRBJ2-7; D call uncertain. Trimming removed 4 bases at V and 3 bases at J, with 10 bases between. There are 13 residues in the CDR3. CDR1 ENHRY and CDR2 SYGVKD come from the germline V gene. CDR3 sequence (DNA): TGTGCCATCAGTGTGGCAGGTTACTACGAGCAGTACTTC. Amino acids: CAISVAGYYEQYF.

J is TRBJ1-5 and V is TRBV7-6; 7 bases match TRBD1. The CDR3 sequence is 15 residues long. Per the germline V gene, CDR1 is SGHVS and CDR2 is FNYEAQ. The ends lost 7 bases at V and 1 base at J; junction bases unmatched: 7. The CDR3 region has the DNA TGTGCCAGCATCCTGCAGGGGGGAAGCAATCAGCCCCAGCATTTT. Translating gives CASILQGGSNQPQHF.